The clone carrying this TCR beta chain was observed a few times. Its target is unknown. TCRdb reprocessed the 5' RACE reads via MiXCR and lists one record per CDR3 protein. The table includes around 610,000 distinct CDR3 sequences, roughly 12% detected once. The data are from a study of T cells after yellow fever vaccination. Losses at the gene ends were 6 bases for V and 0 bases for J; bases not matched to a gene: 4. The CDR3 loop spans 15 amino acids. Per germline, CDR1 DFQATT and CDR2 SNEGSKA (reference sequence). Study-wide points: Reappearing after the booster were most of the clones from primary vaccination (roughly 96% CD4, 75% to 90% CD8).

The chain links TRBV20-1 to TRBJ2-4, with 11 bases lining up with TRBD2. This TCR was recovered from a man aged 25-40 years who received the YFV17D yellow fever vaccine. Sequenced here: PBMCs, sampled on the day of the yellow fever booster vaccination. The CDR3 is CSATGLAGAKNIQYF. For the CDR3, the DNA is TGCAGTGCGACCGGACTAGCGGGAGCCAAAAACATTCAGTACTTC.